This T cell receptor (beta chain) comes out of a study of blood T cell repertoires in COVID-19. Study details: From T cells, B-cell-depleted T cells, or PBMCs came the material, which was cDNA or gDNA.

Germline lookup yields CDR1 MDHEN and CDR2 SYDVKM. The CDR3 has 15 residues. The trim removed 6 bases at V and 3 bases at J, leaving 8 bases unmatched. As originally analysed: Amplification from reference gene primers served as the basis for estimated nucleated cell counts. TCRdb's copy holds only in-frame clones and misses some; the assay was immunoSEQ multiplex PCR. V and J calls and clone size come straight from that table; D and trimming were deduced from the DNA. The sample includes under 130,000 clones, roughly 87% of them seen just once. Sequences were obtained from peripheral blood. The receptor was derived from a human donor in a cohort sampled during active COVID-19. The V gene is TRBV28, the J gene TRBJ1-5; TRBD1 matches 7 bases. The CDR3 region is CASSHLGTANQPQHF. The DNA for the CDR3 is TGTGCCAGCAGCCACCTCGGGACAGCCAATCAGCCCCAGCATTTT.